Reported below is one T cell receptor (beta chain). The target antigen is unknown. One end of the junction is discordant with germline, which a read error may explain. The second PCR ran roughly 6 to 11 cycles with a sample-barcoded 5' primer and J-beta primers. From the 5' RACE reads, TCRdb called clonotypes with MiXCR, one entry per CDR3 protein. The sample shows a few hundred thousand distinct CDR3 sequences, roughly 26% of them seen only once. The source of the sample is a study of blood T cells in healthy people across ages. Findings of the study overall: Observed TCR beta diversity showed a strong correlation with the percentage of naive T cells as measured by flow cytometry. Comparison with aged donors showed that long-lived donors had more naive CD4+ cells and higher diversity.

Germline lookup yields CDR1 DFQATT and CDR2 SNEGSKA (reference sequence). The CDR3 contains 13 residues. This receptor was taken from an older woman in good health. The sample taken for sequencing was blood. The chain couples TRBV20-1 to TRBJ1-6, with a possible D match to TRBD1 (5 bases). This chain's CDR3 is CSVRGRENSPLHF. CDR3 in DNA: TGCAGTGTTAGAGGCAGGGAAAATTCACCCCTCCACTTT.